Included here is one TCR beta chain sequence, with context. The antigen is undetermined. The sample is drawn from a study of T cell responses to AZD1222 COVID-19 vaccine. Sequencing was performed with immunoSEQ multiplex PCR; in TCRdb, only in-frame clones are kept and a portion is missing. This sample yields 120,000 to 150,000 clones, of which 90% to 95% are seen a single time; over 1.1% belongs to the top ten. V was clipped by 0 bases and J by 2 bases, with 13 bases between them. This CDR3 region has 17 residues. Germline-derived CDR1 and CDR2 are MRHNA and SNTAGT. The study, taken as a whole, reports: Increased Spike-specific TCR breadth and depth were observed after two AZD1222 doses. Only after the peak T cell response were repertoires sampled.

The TCR originated in an adult in good health. The chain combines TRBV6-4 with TRBJ2-2; no clear D gene. This sample comprised peripheral blood, obtained on day 0 of AZD1222 vaccination. The CDR3 sequence: CASSDSFGALNTGELFF. For the CDR3, the DNA is TGTGCCAGCAGTGACTCTTTCGGAGCCTTAAACACCGGGGAGCTGTTTTTT.